Below are 21 T cell receptor beta chains sequenced from a single sample in a study of molecular identifiers for immune sequencing clone quantification. MiXCR was run by TCRdb on the PCR reads, yielding one entry per CDR3 protein. The table records about 630,000 distinct CDR3 sequences, over 25% of them present only once. The sequenced sample consisted of naive CD8+ T cells from blood, with Jurkat cell RNA spiked in. Noted subset: FACS-sorted CD8+CD4-CCR7+CD45RA+ naive T cells. Receptors originate from a human donor in good health. Some libraries in this study had Jurkat cell RNA spiked in.

The chain recombines TRBV20-1 with TRBJ2-1; D might be TRBD2 (6 bases). The length of the CDR3 is 14 residues. V was trimmed by 1 base and J by 2 bases, leaving 9 bases between them. CDR1 DFQATT and CDR2 SNEGSKA come from the germline V gene (reference sequence). In DNA form, the CDR3 reads TGCAGTGCTAGAGGGGGGGTGACCTACAATGAGCAGTTCTTC. The encoded protein is CSARGGVTYNEQFF.

The CDR3 DNA reads as TGTGCCAGCAGTTCTCCCGGGACCAACAACCATAACTATGGCTACACCTTC. This translates into CASSSPGTNNHNYGYTF. This sequence joins TRBV28 and TRBJ1-2; D is perhaps TRBD1 (5 bases). Trimming removed 4 bases from V and 1 base from J, with 19 bases in between. This CDR3 comprises 17 residues. Germline CDR1 reads MDHEN; CDR2 reads SYDVKM.

V is TRBV5-8 and J is TRBJ2-3, with 7 bases aligning to TRBD2. With V trimmed by 3 bases and J by 2 bases, 3 bases remained unmatched. Germline V gene data show CDR1 as SGHTS and CDR2 as YDEGEE. The CDR3 loop spans 14 amino acids. The CDR3 sequence: CASSYAGDTDTQYF. In DNA form, the CDR3 reads TGTGCCAGCAGCTATGCGGGAGACACAGATACGCAGTATTTT.

The V gene is TRBV7-2, the J gene TRBJ2-7; 10 bases map to TRBD2. With V trimmed by 4 bases and J by 3 bases, 6 bases remained unmatched. In germline, CDR1 is SGHTA, CDR2 FQGNSA. This CDR3 is built from 15 residues. CDR3 region: CASSWGERGGYEQYF. The CDR3 nucleotides read TGTGCCAGCAGCTGGGGAGAGCGGGGGGGCTACGAGCAGTACTTC. The full variable domain, its missing parts supplied by reference TRBV7-2 and TRBJ2-7, is GAGVSQSPSNKVTEKGKDVELRCDPISGHTALYWYRQSLGQGLEFLIYFQGNSAPDKSGLPSDRFSAERTGGSVSTLTIQRTQQEDSAVYLCASSWGERGGYEQYFGPGTRLTVT.

This clonotype appeared many times. The chain combines TRBV28 with TRBJ2-3; D is unresolved. This CDR3 comprises 13 residues. V lost 4 bases and J 1 base, leaving 6 bases between the germline ends. Germline V gives CDR1 MDHEN, CDR2 SYDVKM. CDR3 nucleotides: TGTGCCAGCAGTTCTAGGGGCACAGATACGCAGTATTTT. It encodes CASSSRGTDTQYF.

This clonotype has a count of ten or more. The gene calls are TRBV30 and TRBJ1-1, with D unclear. There are 13 residues in the CDR3. Germline loops: CDR1 GTSNPN, CDR2 SVGIG (reference sequence). With 0 bases removed from V and 1 base from J, the gap between germline ends came to 6 bases. The CDR3 nucleotides read TGTGCCTGGAGTGTACTCAGGAACACTGAAGCTTTCTTT. Translation: CAWSVLRNTEAFF.

This clonotype was detected only a few times. The chain links TRBV12-3 or TRBV12-4 to TRBJ1-3; D is unclear. V was shortened by 6 bases and J by 3 bases, with 9 bases between the two germline ends. The CDR3 contains 13 residues. CDR3 residues: CASSPESGNTIYF. The CDR3 nucleotides are TGTGCCAGCAGCCCCGAGAGTGGAAACACCATATATTTT.

This clonotype was detected many times. V gene TRBV27 combines with J gene TRBJ2-7; D tentatively fits TRBD1 or TRBD2 (5 bases each). Germline V gives CDR1 MNHEY, CDR2 SMNVEV (reference sequence). CDR3 length equals 14 residues. Trimming removed 1 base at V and 5 bases at J, with 12 bases between. CDR3 nucleotide sequence: TGTGCCAGCAGTTTATTTTACGGGGCCCACGAGCAGTACTTC. It yields the protein CASSLFYGAHEQYF.

This clonotype appeared many times. The chain combines TRBV7-8 with TRBJ1-4; perhaps TRBD1 as D (5 bases). Germline V CDR1 and CDR2: SGHVS, FQNEAQ. This CDR3 is built from 15 residues. Trimming shortened V by 0 bases and J by 4 bases, and 9 bases separated the two germline ends. The DNA of the CDR3 is TGTGCCAGCAGCTTAGCGCAGGGTTATAATGAAAAACTGTTTTTT. This codes for CASSLAQGYNEKLFF. The whole variable domain, filled in from reference TRBV7-8 and TRBJ1-4, reads GAGVSQSPRYKVAKRGQDVALRCDPISGHVSLFWYQQALGQGPEFLTYFQNEAQLDKSGLPSDRFFAERPEGSVSTLKIQRTQQEDSAVYLCASSLAQGYNEKLFFGSGTQLSVL.

The table lists this clonotype with many counts. This rearrangement joins TRBV4-3 to TRBJ2-5; 9 positions match TRBD2. Trimming at V came to 0 bases and at J to 9 bases, leaving 8 bases not matched to a gene. CDR3 length: 15 amino acids. CDR1 and CDR2 from the germline V gene are LGHNA and YSLEER. CDR3 coding DNA: TGCGCCAGCAGCCAAGATGAAGGCGGGGGGGAGGCCCAGTACTTC. Its translation: CASSQDEGGGEAQYF.

This chain uses TRBV11-2 with TRBJ2-3, with D unclear. The V end was cut by 8 bases, the J end by 2 bases, with 11 bases between. Germline CDR1 reads SGHAT; CDR2 reads FQNNGV. The length of the CDR3 is 13 residues. For the CDR3, the DNA is TGTGCCAGCCGCCGAGATTACACAGATACGCAGTATTTT. Translation: CASRRDYTDTQYF.

Regarding this clonotype: A much larger clone sits a single nucleotide away, making a read error possible. V usage is TRBV4-2 and J usage is TRBJ2-7, with a tentative D call TRBD2 (6 bases). Trimming left V 3 bases short and J 2 bases short, with 17 bases between. CDR1 and CDR2 (germline): LGHNA, YNFKEQ. This CDR3 has 16 residues. CDR3 protein: CASSHPAPGAPYEQYF. Here the CDR3 DNA reads TGTGCCAGCAGCCACCCCGCGCCGGGAGCCCCCTACGAGCAGTACTTC.

This clonotype was observed at least ten times. The chain employs TRBV7-9 and TRBJ2-2, with D perhaps matching TRBD1 or TRBD2 (6 bases each). The CDR3 runs to 19 residues. Germline V CDR1 and CDR2: SEHNR, FQNEAQ (reference sequence). V dropped 4 bases and J dropped 4 bases, with 25 bases sitting between them. CDR3: CASSSSVLGGERGTGELFF. DNA for the CDR3: TGTGCCAGCAGCTCCTCCGTCCTGGGGGGCGAGAGGGGCACCGGGGAGCTGTTTTTT.

The table lists this clonotype with a few counts. This CDR3 is CASSQESDRGGNEQFF. The CDR3 DNA follows: TGCGCCAGCAGCCAAGAATCGGACAGGGGGGGCAATGAGCAGTTCTTC. The rearrangement links TRBV4-3 to TRBJ2-1; 10 bases line up with TRBD1. The germline V gene has CDR1 LGHNA and CDR2 YSLEER. The junction had 5 bases not matched to a gene; V was cut back by 0 bases and J by 6 bases. The CDR3 runs 16 residues.

The rearrangement links TRBV29-1 to TRBJ2-1, with 11 bases lining up with TRBD2. V was clipped by 1 base and J by 3 bases; unmatched bases: 5. The CDR3 covers 16 residues. Germline lookup yields CDR1 SQVTM and CDR2 ANQGSEA. The CDR3 DNA follows: TGCAGCGTTGAAGGGACTAGCGGGCCCCACTACAATGAGCAGTTCTTC. Translated, it gives CSVEGTSGPHYNEQFF.

Ten or more counts support this clonotype. V and J are TRBV29-1 and TRBJ2-2; a possible D gene is TRBD1 (6 bases). This CDR3 is built from 12 residues. Germline values: CDR1 SQVTM, CDR2 ANQGSEA. V was cut by 4 bases and J by 6 bases, with 9 bases left in between. The CDR3 loop is CSVGDTAGELFF. The CDR3 coding sequence is TGCAGCGTTGGGGACACCGCCGGGGAGCTGTTTTTT.

The table lists this clonotype with many counts. The chain uses TRBV10-3 and TRBJ1-2; a weak D match, TRBD1 (6 bases). V was pared by 4 bases and J by 4 bases, with 13 bases between. The CDR3 runs 14 residues. Germline CDR1 reads ENHRY; CDR2 reads SYGVKD. The CDR3 DNA is TGTGCCATCAGTGCAGCAGGGGAGGGCTATGGCTACACCTTC. Translation: CAISAAGEGYGYTF.

There are many counts of this clonotype. The rearrangement joins TRBV27 to TRBJ2-1; 10 nucleotides align to TRBD2. V trimming: 0 bases; J trimming: 9 bases; junction bases outside the gene matches: 11. The CDR3 has 17 residues. Germline V gene lookup returns CDR1 MNHEY and CDR2 SMNVEV (reference sequence). In nucleotides, the CDR3 is TGTGCCAGCAGTTTATCGGCCCTAGCGGGAGCGTATGGTGAGCAGTTCTTC. Amino acid sequence: CASSLSALAGAYGEQFF.

A remark on this clonotype: A much larger clone sits a single nucleotide away, making a read error possible. This sequence joins TRBV5-5 and TRBJ1-1; no definite D call. CDR1 is SGHKS, CDR2 YYEKEE, per germline (reference sequence). The CDR3 runs 13 residues. CDR3 in amino acids: CARSYPPALEAFF. The CDR3 DNA reads TGTGCCCGCAGTTATCCCCCAGCCTTAGAAGCTTTCTTT.

This clonotype has a handful of counts. The chain employs TRBV25-1 and TRBJ2-7; TRBD2 agrees at 8 bases. Germline V gene lookup returns CDR1 MGHDK and CDR2 SYGVNS. After removal of 4 bases from V and 3 bases from J, the junction contained 5 bases not matched to a gene. The CDR3 length is 14 residues. The CDR3 sequence: CASSALSGGYEQYF. In nucleotides, the CDR3 is TGTGCCAGCAGTGCCCTAAGCGGGGGCTACGAGCAGTACTTC.

This clonotype was recorded once. A read error may explain this, as a much larger clone is one base away. The chain joins TRBV30 to TRBJ2-7; D ambiguous. The CDR3 is 13 residues long. CDR1 is GTSNPN and CDR2 is SVGIG in the germline V gene (reference sequence). The CDR3 coding sequence is TGTGCCTGGAGTGTCCAAAGCTCCTACGCGCAGTACTTC. This encodes CAWSVQSSYAQYF.